Here is one T cell receptor (beta chain) with its context. Per the germline V gene, CDR1 is SGHDN and CDR2 is FVKESK. This CDR3 has 14 amino acids. Trimming cost V 1 base and J 8 bases; bases outside gene matches: 7. This record comes from a study of cytomegalovirus exposure and HLA in healthy donors. PCR primers comprised 60 Vbeta and 13 Jbeta primers. Generated by immunoSEQ multiplex PCR, the TCRdb table keeps only in-frame clones and is missing some. The table includes 110,000 to 150,000 clones, roughly 77% detected once. This sequence originates from a male donor in good health and CMV-seronegative. The sequenced sample was PBMCs. This chain joins TRBV14 and TRBJ1-2; TRBD1 aligns across 7 bases. The CDR3 protein is CASSQVEGAGGYTF. The CDR3 DNA reads TGTGCCAGCAGCCAAGTCGAGGGGGCAGGGGGCTACACCTTC.